The rows below give T cell receptor beta chains drawn from one sample of a study of cytomegalovirus exposure and HLA in healthy donors. Clones were read by immunoSEQ multiplex PCR, and TCRdb kept only the in-frame ones, dropping some. The sample carries some 200,000 clones, around 88% recorded once. Sequenced input: PBMCs. These receptors were obtained from a woman between 18 and 30 years old in good health and CMV-seronegative. Each CDR3 is given with its conserved first and last residue. D genes are given only for firm matches. Clone size is stated in some rows and not others, as once, few, many or a class when expanded.

cdr3_nt: TGCGCCAGCAGCCCCCGAGCGGGAGGGCCGAACGAGCAGTACTTC
cdr3_aa: CASSPRAGGPNEQYF
v_call: TRBV4-3
d_call: TRBD2
clone_size: .
j_call: TRBJ2-7

cdr3_nt: TGTGCCGTCCGGGTCGATTCCTACGAGCAGTACTTC
cdr3_aa: CAVRVDSYEQYF
v_call: TRBV10-3
d_call: .
clone_size: .
j_call: TRBJ2-7

cdr3_nt: TGTGCCAGCTCACCACCCTTCTTTAGAGGAAGAGACAATGAAAAACTGTTTTTT
cdr3_aa: CASSPPFFRGRDNEKLFF
v_call: TRBV18
d_call: .
clone_size: .
j_call: TRBJ1-4

cdr3_nt: TGTGCCATCAGTGTGCAGGACACAGATACGCAGTATTTT
cdr3_aa: CAISVQDTDTQYF
v_call: TRBV10-3
d_call: .
clone_size: .
j_call: TRBJ2-3

cdr3_nt: TGTGCCAGCTCAATGGACAGCAACACTGAAGCTTTCTTT
cdr3_aa: CASSMDSNTEAFF
v_call: TRBV9
d_call: .
clone_size: .
j_call: TRBJ1-1

cdr3_nt: TGTGCCACCAGCAGCCTCGGGGGGACGAACACCGGGGAGCTGTTTTTT
cdr3_aa: CATSSLGGTNTGELFF
v_call: TRBV15
d_call: TRBD2
clone_size: .
j_call: TRBJ2-2

cdr3_nt: TGCGCCAGCTCGAGCGGTACTTTGGACGCGAGGGAATCCACAGATACGCAGTATTTT
cdr3_aa: CASSSGTLDARESTDTQYF
v_call: TRBV5-1
d_call: .
clone_size: .
j_call: TRBJ2-3

cdr3_nt: TGTGCCAGAAGCTTCATCTCTAGCGGTTACAATGAGCAGTTCTTC
cdr3_aa: CARSFISSGYNEQFF
v_call: TRBV5-3
d_call: TRBD2
clone_size: .
j_call: TRBJ2-1

cdr3_nt: TGTGCCAGCAGAGGGGACACTTCTAACTATGGCTACACCTTC
cdr3_aa: CASRGDTSNYGYTF
v_call: TRBV2
d_call: .
clone_size: .
j_call: TRBJ1-2

cdr3_nt: TGTGCCATCAGTGAGGCAGGGGATGGCTACACCTTC
cdr3_aa: CAISEAGDGYTF
v_call: TRBV10-3
d_call: .
clone_size: .
j_call: TRBJ1-2

cdr3_nt: TGTGCCAGCAGCAAAATAACAGGGGCCTCTTTATTCTATGGCTACACCTTC
cdr3_aa: CASSKITGASLFYGYTF
v_call: TRBV7-7
d_call: TRBD1
clone_size: .
j_call: TRBJ1-2

cdr3_nt: TGTGCCAGTAGTATGTCACTAGCGGGAGTAGAGACCCAGTACTTC
cdr3_aa: CASSMSLAGVETQYF
v_call: TRBV19
d_call: TRBD2
clone_size: .
j_call: TRBJ2-5

cdr3_nt: TGCGCCAGCAGGAGCCTCACCGGGAACACTGAAGCTTTCTTT
cdr3_aa: CASRSLTGNTEAFF
v_call: TRBV5-1
d_call: .
clone_size: .
j_call: TRBJ1-1

cdr3_nt: TGTGCCAGCTCACCACGAGGGGGCTTAAACTATGGCTACACCTTC
cdr3_aa: CASSPRGGLNYGYTF
v_call: TRBV18
d_call: TRBD1
clone_size: .
j_call: TRBJ1-2

cdr3_nt: TGTGCCAGCAGTGCTAGCGGGAGGCTAGGGGAGCAGTACTTC
cdr3_aa: CASSASGRLGEQYF
v_call: TRBV2
d_call: TRBD2
clone_size: .
j_call: TRBJ2-7

cdr3_nt: TGCGCCAGCAGTGAGTCTAAGTGGAGGACAGCCTTACTCGACTATGGCTACACCTTC
cdr3_aa: CASSESKWRTALLDYGYTF
v_call: TRBV10-2
d_call: .
clone_size: few
j_call: TRBJ1-2

cdr3_nt: TGTGCCAGTAGTTTCTCGGGGGGGAACACTGAAGCTTTCTTT
cdr3_aa: CASSFSGGNTEAFF
v_call: TRBV19
d_call: .
clone_size: once
j_call: TRBJ1-1

cdr3_nt: TGTGCCAGCAGCCTAGGGACGCCGGGGGGGAATCAGCCCCAGCATTTT
cdr3_aa: CASSLGTPGGNQPQHF
v_call: TRBV27
d_call: .
clone_size: once
j_call: TRBJ1-5

cdr3_nt: TGTGCCAGCCTGGGACAGGGGAATACCGGGGAGCTGTTTTTT
cdr3_aa: CASLGQGNTGELFF
v_call: TRBV25-1
d_call: TRBD1
clone_size: .
j_call: TRBJ2-2

cdr3_nt: TGCAGCGTTGAGCCCGACACCTATGGCTACACCTTC
cdr3_aa: CSVEPDTYGYTF
v_call: TRBV29-1
d_call: .
clone_size: .
j_call: TRBJ1-2

cdr3_nt: TGTGCCAGCAGCTTCGTTCGTTCCGAGCAGTACTTC
cdr3_aa: CASSFVRSEQYF
v_call: TRBV7-8
d_call: .
clone_size: few
j_call: TRBJ2-7

cdr3_nt: TGCGCCAGCAGCTTCGGGACAGAGGTTTCTGGAAACACCATATATTTT
cdr3_aa: CASSFGTEVSGNTIYF
v_call: TRBV5-1
d_call: TRBD1
clone_size: .
j_call: TRBJ1-3

cdr3_nt: TGTGCCAGCTCACCAAGCGGGGGGCTCGCTGAAGCTTTCTTT
cdr3_aa: CASSPSGGLAEAFF
v_call: TRBV18
d_call: .
clone_size: .
j_call: TRBJ1-1

cdr3_nt: TGTGCCACCAGCAGAGAAGGGACAGGGTCCACCGGGGAGCTGTTTTTT
cdr3_aa: CATSREGTGSTGELFF
v_call: TRBV15
d_call: TRBD1
clone_size: .
j_call: TRBJ2-2

cdr3_nt: TGTGCCACCAGCCCCCACCAGACAACAGGCCAAGAGACCCAGTACTTC
cdr3_aa: CATSPHQTTGQETQYF
v_call: TRBV15
d_call: .
clone_size: .
j_call: TRBJ2-5

cdr3_nt: TGTGCCAGCAGCTTTCCGGGACTAGGGGGGGGTGAGCAGTTCTTC
cdr3_aa: CASSFPGLGGGEQFF
v_call: TRBV7-9
d_call: TRBD2
clone_size: few
j_call: TRBJ2-1

cdr3_nt: TGTGCCAGCACTTACGCAGGGCGCAAAAACTATGGCTACACCTTC
cdr3_aa: CASTYAGRKNYGYTF
v_call: TRBV7-2
d_call: .
clone_size: .
j_call: TRBJ1-2

cdr3_nt: TGTGCCAGCAGCTTACTTACTACAGGTGCGGATGGCTACACCTTC
cdr3_aa: CASSLLTTGADGYTF
v_call: TRBV7-9
d_call: .
clone_size: .
j_call: TRBJ1-2

cdr3_nt: TGTGCCAGCAGCTTGGCCGGCACAGATACGCAGTATTTT
cdr3_aa: CASSLAGTDTQYF
v_call: TRBV5-4
d_call: .
clone_size: .
j_call: TRBJ2-3

cdr3_nt: TGCGCCAGCAGCTTGGAGTACGGGACCCAGTACTTC
cdr3_aa: CASSLEYGTQYF
v_call: TRBV5-1
d_call: .
clone_size: .
j_call: TRBJ2-5

cdr3_nt: TGTGCCAGTAGTATAGCAGGGGATGGCTACACCTTC
cdr3_aa: CASSIAGDGYTF
v_call: TRBV19
d_call: .
clone_size: once
j_call: TRBJ1-2

cdr3_nt: TGCGCCAGCAGCTTGGGTACTAGCAGGAGCTCCTACGAGCAGTACTTC
cdr3_aa: CASSLGTSRSSYEQYF
v_call: TRBV5-1
d_call: .
clone_size: .
j_call: TRBJ2-7

cdr3_nt: TGTGCCAGTAACGGATGGGACAGCCGGAACTATGGCTACACCTTC
cdr3_aa: CASNGWDSRNYGYTF
v_call: TRBV19
d_call: TRBD1
clone_size: .
j_call: TRBJ1-2

cdr3_nt: TGTGCCAGCAGCTCAGGGGCCCTGAGCTCCTACGAGCAGTACTTC
cdr3_aa: CASSSGALSSYEQYF
v_call: TRBV7-3
d_call: .
clone_size: .
j_call: TRBJ2-7

cdr3_nt: TGCGCCAGCAGCCAAGATTCGCGGGAATGGTACGAGCAGTACTTC
cdr3_aa: CASSQDSREWYEQYF
v_call: TRBV4-3
d_call: .
clone_size: .
j_call: TRBJ2-7

cdr3_nt: TGTGCCAGCATCGTGCTTGGAATACAGTACACAGATACGCAGTATTTT
cdr3_aa: CASIVLGIQYTDTQYF
v_call: TRBV5-5
d_call: .
clone_size: .
j_call: TRBJ2-3

cdr3_nt: TGCAGTGCTAGAGTTAGTTACGAGCAGTACTTC
cdr3_aa: CSARVSYEQYF
v_call: TRBV20-1
d_call: .
clone_size: .
j_call: TRBJ2-7

cdr3_nt: TGCGCCAGCAGCTTGGGGGGGCGCTACAATGAGCAGTTCTTC
cdr3_aa: CASSLGGRYNEQFF
v_call: TRBV5-1
d_call: .
clone_size: .
j_call: TRBJ2-1

cdr3_nt: TGTGCCAGCAGTCCCCCCCTTCCGACGGGCGGGGAGCTGTTTTTT
cdr3_aa: CASSPPLPTGGELFF
v_call: TRBV6-6
d_call: .
clone_size: .
j_call: TRBJ2-2

cdr3_nt: TGTGCCAGTAGTACCGGGACAGGGAACTACGAGCAGTACTTC
cdr3_aa: CASSTGTGNYEQYF
v_call: TRBV19
d_call: TRBD1
clone_size: .
j_call: TRBJ2-7

cdr3_nt: TGTGCCAGCAGCTTACCCGGGACTAGCGGATACAATGAGCAGTTCTTC
cdr3_aa: CASSLPGTSGYNEQFF
v_call: TRBV7-9
d_call: TRBD2
clone_size: .
j_call: TRBJ2-1

cdr3_nt: TGTGCCAGCTCTATTGGGCCAGGGGAAGAGACCCAGTACTTC
cdr3_aa: CASSIGPGEETQYF
v_call: TRBV11-2
d_call: .
clone_size: few
j_call: TRBJ2-5

cdr3_nt: TGCGCCAGCAGCCAAGATCGGTATAGCGTCGGCACAGATACGCAGTATTTT
cdr3_aa: CASSQDRYSVGTDTQYF
v_call: TRBV4-3
d_call: .
clone_size: .
j_call: TRBJ2-3

cdr3_nt: TGTGCCAGCTCACCACAACAGGGGTCTAATGAAAAACTGTTTTTT
cdr3_aa: CASSPQQGSNEKLFF
v_call: TRBV18
d_call: TRBD1
clone_size: .
j_call: TRBJ1-4

cdr3_nt: TGTGCCAGCAGCGCGAATAGGGGTGGGGATCAGCCCCAGCATTTT
cdr3_aa: CASSANRGGDQPQHF
v_call: TRBV7-2
d_call: .
clone_size: once
j_call: TRBJ1-5

cdr3_nt: TGTGCCAGCAGTGAAACGGTTGAAGAGACCCAGTACTTC
cdr3_aa: CASSETVEETQYF
v_call: TRBV6-5
d_call: .
clone_size: .
j_call: TRBJ2-5

cdr3_nt: TGTGCCAGCAGTGTAGAGGGACAGGGTCATGGCTACACCTTC
cdr3_aa: CASSVEGQGHGYTF
v_call: TRBV2
d_call: TRBD1
clone_size: .
j_call: TRBJ1-2

cdr3_nt: TGTGCCAGCAGCCCCATGGGACTTCGAGATACGCAGTATTTT
cdr3_aa: CASSPMGLRDTQYF
v_call: TRBV14
d_call: .
clone_size: .
j_call: TRBJ2-3

cdr3_nt: TGTGCCAGCAGCCCCGACAGAAACATTCAGTACTTC
cdr3_aa: CASSPDRNIQYF
v_call: TRBV6-5
d_call: .
clone_size: .
j_call: TRBJ2-4

cdr3_nt: TGTGCCAGCAGCTTAAGTGGCGGCTATTCCTACGAGCAGTACTTC
cdr3_aa: CASSLSGGYSYEQYF
v_call: TRBV11-3
d_call: .
clone_size: .
j_call: TRBJ2-7

cdr3_nt: TGTGCCAGCAGCTTAGCGCTAAAAACAGGGGGCCGGGAGCAGTACTTC
cdr3_aa: CASSLALKTGGREQYF
v_call: TRBV7-6
d_call: TRBD1
clone_size: .
j_call: TRBJ2-7

cdr3_nt: TGTGCCAGCAGCTTACGGGGACTAGCGGGAGGGGTGGGGGCCAATGAGCAGTTCTTC
cdr3_aa: CASSLRGLAGGVGANEQFF
v_call: TRBV7-8
d_call: TRBD2
clone_size: once
j_call: TRBJ2-1

cdr3_nt: TGTGCCAGCAGCCCTAGTGAAAGACAGGGTAGCGGCTATGGCTACACCTTC
cdr3_aa: CASSPSERQGSGYGYTF
v_call: TRBV11-2
d_call: TRBD1
clone_size: .
j_call: TRBJ1-2

cdr3_nt: TGTGCCAGTACTTCGAGGGGGCTGAGCAATCAGCCCCAGCATTTT
cdr3_aa: CASTSRGLSNQPQHF
v_call: TRBV19
d_call: TRBD1
clone_size: once
j_call: TRBJ1-5

cdr3_nt: TGTGCCAGCAGTTCCCCCGGGACTAGCGGCTACGAGCAGTACTTC
cdr3_aa: CASSSPGTSGYEQYF
v_call: TRBV6-6
d_call: TRBD2
clone_size: .
j_call: TRBJ2-7

cdr3_nt: TGTGCCAGCAGTGAAGGGAGAGCGTCCCTTACTAGCGCCGGGGAGCTGTTTTTT
cdr3_aa: CASSEGRASLTSAGELFF
v_call: TRBV2
d_call: TRBD2
clone_size: .
j_call: TRBJ2-2

cdr3_nt: TGTGCCAGCAGTGGACAGGGGGCAAGGCAGCCCCAGCATTTT
cdr3_aa: CASSGQGARQPQHF
v_call: TRBV2
d_call: TRBD1
clone_size: .
j_call: TRBJ1-5

cdr3_nt: TGTGCCAGCGGTAGACAGGGGGGTAACTATGGCTACACCTTC
cdr3_aa: CASGRQGGNYGYTF
v_call: TRBV7-2
d_call: TRBD1
clone_size: .
j_call: TRBJ1-2